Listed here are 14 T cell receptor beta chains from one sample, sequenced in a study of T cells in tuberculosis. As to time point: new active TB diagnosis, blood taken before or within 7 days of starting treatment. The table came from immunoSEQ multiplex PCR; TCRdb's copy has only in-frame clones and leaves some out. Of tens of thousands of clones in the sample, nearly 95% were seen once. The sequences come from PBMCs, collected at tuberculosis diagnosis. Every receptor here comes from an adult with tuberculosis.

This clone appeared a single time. CDR3 residues: CASSLQAPGNEQFF. The CDR3 DNA reads as TGTGCCAGCAGCTTACAGGCCCCTGGGAATGAGCAGTTCTTC. J is TRBJ2-1 and V is TRBV9; maybe TRBD1 (5 bases). Trimming removed 4 bases from V and 7 bases from J, with 15 bases in between. Germline V CDR1 and CDR2: SGDLS, YYNGEE. The length of the CDR3 is 14 residues. The full variable domain, with the rest looked up from reference TRBV9 and TRBJ2-1, is DSGVTQTPKHLITATGQRVTLRCSPRSGDLSVYWYQQSLDQGLQFLIQYYNGEERAKGNILERFSAQQFPDLHSELNLSSLELGDSALYFCASSLQAPGNEQFFGPGTRLTVL.

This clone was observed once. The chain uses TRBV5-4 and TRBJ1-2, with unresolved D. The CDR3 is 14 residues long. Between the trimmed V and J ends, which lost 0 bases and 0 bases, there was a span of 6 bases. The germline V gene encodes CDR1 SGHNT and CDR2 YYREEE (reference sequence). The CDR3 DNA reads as TGTGCCAGCAGCTTGGGCAGCGCTAACTATGGCTACACCTTC. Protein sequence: CASSLGSANYGYTF.

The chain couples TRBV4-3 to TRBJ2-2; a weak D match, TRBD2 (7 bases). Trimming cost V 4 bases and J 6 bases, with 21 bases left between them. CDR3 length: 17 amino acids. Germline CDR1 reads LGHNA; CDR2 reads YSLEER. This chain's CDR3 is CASSPEVGGLAPGELFF. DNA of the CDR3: TGCGCCAGCAGCCCGGAGGTCGGGGGGCTAGCCCCCGGGGAGCTGTTTTTT.

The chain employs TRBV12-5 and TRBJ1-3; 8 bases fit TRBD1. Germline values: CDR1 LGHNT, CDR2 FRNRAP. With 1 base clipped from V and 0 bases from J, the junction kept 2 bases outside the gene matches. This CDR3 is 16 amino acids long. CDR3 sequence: CASGLGQGISGNTIYF. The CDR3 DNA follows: TGTGCTAGTGGTTTGGGACAGGGGATCTCTGGAAACACCATATATTTT. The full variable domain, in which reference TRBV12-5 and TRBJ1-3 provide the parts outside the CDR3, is DARVTQTPRHKVTEMGQEVTMRCQPILGHNTVFWYRQTMMQGLELLAYFRNRAPLDDSGMPKDRFSAEMPDATLATLKIQPSEPRDSAVYFCASGLGQGISGNTIYFGEGSWLTVV.

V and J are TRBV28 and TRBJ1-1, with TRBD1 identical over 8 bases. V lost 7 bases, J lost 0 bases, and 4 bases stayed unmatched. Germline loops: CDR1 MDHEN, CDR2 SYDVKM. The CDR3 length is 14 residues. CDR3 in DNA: TGTGCCAGCAATCACAGGGGGGTGAACACTGAAGCTTTCTTT. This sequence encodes CASNHRGVNTEAFF.

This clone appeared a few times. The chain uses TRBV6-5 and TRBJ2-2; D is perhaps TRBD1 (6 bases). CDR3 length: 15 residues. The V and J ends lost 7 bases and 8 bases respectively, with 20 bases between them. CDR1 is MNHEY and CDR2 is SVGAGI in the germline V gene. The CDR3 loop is CASNSGTHDRGELFF. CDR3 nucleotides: TGTGCCAGCAATTCCGGGACACACGACAGGGGGGAGCTGTTTTTT.

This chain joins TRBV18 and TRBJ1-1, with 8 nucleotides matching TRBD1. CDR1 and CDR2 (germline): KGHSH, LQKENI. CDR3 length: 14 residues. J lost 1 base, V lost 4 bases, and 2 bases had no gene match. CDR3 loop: CASSLQGGNTEAFF. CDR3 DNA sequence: TGTGCCAGCTCACTACAGGGGGGGAACACTGAAGCTTTCTTT.

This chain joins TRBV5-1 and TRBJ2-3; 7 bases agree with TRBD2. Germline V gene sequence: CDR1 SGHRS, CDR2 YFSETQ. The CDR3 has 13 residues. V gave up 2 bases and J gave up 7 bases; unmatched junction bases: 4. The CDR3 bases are TGCGCCAGCAGCTTTCCCGGGGGGTATACGCAGTATTTT. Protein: CASSFPGGYTQYF.

CDR3 protein: CSASRGDTQYF. CDR3 coding DNA: TGCAGTGCTAGCCGAGGAGATACGCAGTATTTT. V and J are TRBV20-1 and TRBJ2-3, with no clear D. CDR1 is DFQATT, CDR2 SNEGSKA, per germline (reference sequence). This CDR3 region has 11 residues. Deletions cut 3 bases from V and 5 bases from J, with 6 bases between.

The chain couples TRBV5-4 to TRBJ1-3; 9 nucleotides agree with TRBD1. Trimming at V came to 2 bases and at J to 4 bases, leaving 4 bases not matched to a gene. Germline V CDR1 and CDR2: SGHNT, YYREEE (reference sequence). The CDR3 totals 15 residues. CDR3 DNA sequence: TGTGCCAGCAGCTTACAGGGGGCGCAAGGAAACACCATATATTTT. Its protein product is CASSLQGAQGNTIYF.

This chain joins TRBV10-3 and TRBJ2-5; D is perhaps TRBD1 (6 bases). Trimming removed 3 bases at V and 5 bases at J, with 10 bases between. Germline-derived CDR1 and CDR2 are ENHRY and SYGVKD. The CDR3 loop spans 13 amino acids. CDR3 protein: CAISESGAETQYF. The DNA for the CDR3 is TGTGCCATCAGTGAATCAGGGGCGGAGACCCAGTACTTC.

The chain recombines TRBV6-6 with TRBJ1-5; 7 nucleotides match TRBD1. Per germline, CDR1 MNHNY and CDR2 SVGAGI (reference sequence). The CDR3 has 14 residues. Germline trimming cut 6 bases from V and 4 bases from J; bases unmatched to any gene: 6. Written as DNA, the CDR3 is TGTGCCAGCAGAGCAGGGGGTAGGAATCAGCCCCAGCATTTT. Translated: CASRAGGRNQPQHF.

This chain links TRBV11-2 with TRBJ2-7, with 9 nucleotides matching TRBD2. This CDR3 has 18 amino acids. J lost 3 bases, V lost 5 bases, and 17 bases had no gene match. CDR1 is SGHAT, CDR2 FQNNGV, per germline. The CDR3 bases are TGTGCCAGCAGCCATTCGTCCCCCATAGCGGGAGTGGACTACGAGCAGTACTTC. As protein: CASSHSSPIAGVDYEQYF.

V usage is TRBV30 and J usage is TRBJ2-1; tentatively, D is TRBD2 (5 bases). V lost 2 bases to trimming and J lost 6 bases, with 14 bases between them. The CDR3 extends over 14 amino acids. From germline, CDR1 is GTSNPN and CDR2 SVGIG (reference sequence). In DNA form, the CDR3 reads TGTGCCTGGAGTAAACACGCGGGTTTCAATGAGCAGTTCTTC. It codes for CAWSKHAGFNEQFF.